Following are 30 T cell receptor beta chains from one sample sequenced in a study of a mutant IDH1 vaccine in newly diagnosed glioma. For these receptors, no antigen is known. The time point: week 5, during vaccination. Mutant IDH1 20-mer peptide, at 300 ug, made up each vaccine dose, with topical imiquimod. Sequencing was performed with immunoSEQ multiplex PCR; in TCRdb, only in-frame clones are kept and a portion is missing. The sample holds approximately 35,000 clones, around 60% seen once. The sample here was PBMCs, taken from a glioma patient whose treatment included an IDH1 peptide vaccine. These receptors were taken from a woman aged 18-29 years with glioma.

This clone was counted a few times. V and J are TRBV5-1 and TRBJ1-1, with D hard to call. The V gene lost 2 bases and the J gene lost 1 base, with 9 bases spanning the gap. This CDR3 is 14 amino acids long. Germline V lookup: CDR1 SGHRS, CDR2 YFSETQ. CDR3 amino acids: CASSFLTSNTEAFF. CDR3 sequence (DNA): TGCGCCAGCAGCTTCCTCACCTCGAACACTGAAGCTTTCTTT.

The V gene is TRBV9, the J gene TRBJ2-5, with D perhaps TRBD1 (6 bases). The V and J ends lost 0 bases and 1 base respectively, with 7 bases between them. This CDR3 region has 14 residues. Germline V gives CDR1 SGDLS, CDR2 YYNGEE. In nucleotides, the CDR3 is TGTGCCAGCAGCGTAGGGACAGCCCAAGAGACCCAGTACTTC. Its protein is CASSVGTAQETQYF.

V is TRBV2 and J is TRBJ1-2, with D possibly TRBD1 on 5 matching bases. Germline V CDR1 and CDR2: SNHLY, FYNNEI. The CDR3 is made up of 14 amino acids. V dropped 6 bases and J dropped 3 bases, with 14 bases sitting between them. The DNA of the CDR3 is TGTGCCAGCAGCATGAGAGGGGAAGACTATGGCTACACCTTC. Protein sequence: CASSMRGEDYGYTF.

This clone was seen more than once but under ten times. V usage is TRBV7-2 and J usage is TRBJ1-5; a weak D match, TRBD1 (5 bases). This CDR3 has 16 amino acids. V dropped 1 base and J dropped 4 bases, with 14 bases sitting between them. The germline V gene has CDR1 SGHTA and CDR2 FQGNSA. Here the CDR3 DNA reads TGTGCCAGCAGCTTAGTGTTCGGGGACGGGAATCAGCCCCAGCATTTT. This gives the protein CASSLVFGDGNQPQHF.

The gene calls are TRBV19 and TRBJ2-1; TRBD2 matches at 12 bases. Per germline, CDR1 LNHDA and CDR2 SQIVND (reference sequence). V was pared by 1 base and J by 5 bases, with 12 bases of the junction left unmatched. This CDR3 is 19 amino acids long. This CDR3 is CASSIGTSGVIYPHNEQFF. CDR3 sequence (DNA): TGTGCCAGTAGTATAGGGACTAGCGGGGTTATTTACCCGCACAATGAGCAGTTCTTC. Full variable domain (remainder filled in from reference TRBV19 and TRBJ2-1): DGGITQSPKYLFRKEGQNVTLSCEQNLNHDAMYWYRQDPGQGLRLIYYSQIVNDFQKGDIAEGYSVSREKKESFPLTVTSAQKNPTAFYLCASSIGTSGVIYPHNEQFFGPGTRLTVL.

There are a few counts of this clone. This chain links TRBV6-5 with TRBJ1-5; D is uncertain. The germline V and J ends were trimmed by 7 bases and 0 bases, with 7 bases remaining between them. Germline lookup yields CDR1 MNHEY and CDR2 SVGAGI. There are 13 residues in the CDR3. As DNA, the CDR3 is TGTGCCAGCAAGGATGGTAGCAATCAGCCCCAGCATTTT. This translates into CASKDGSNQPQHF.

In this sample, this clone is medium-sized. The V and J genes are TRBV9 and TRBJ2-3, with D perhaps TRBD2 (6 bases). The CDR3 loop spans 17 amino acids. The V gene lost 0 bases and the J gene lost 4 bases, with 18 bases spanning the gap. CDR1 and CDR2 (germline): SGDLS, YYNGEE. The CDR3, as DNA: TGTGCCAGCAGCGTAGGGTCAAGCGGGTCTATATCAGATACGCAGTATTTT. Residues: CASSVGSSGSISDTQYF.

This chain connects TRBV4-3 to TRBJ2-7, with 9 bases lining up with TRBD2. CDR1 is LGHNA and CDR2 is YSLEER in the germline V gene. This CDR3 comprises 16 residues. V gave up 1 base and J gave up 3 bases; unmatched junction bases: 7. CDR3 sequence reads: CASSQGDFSGGYEQYF. CDR3 sequence (DNA): TGCGCCAGCAGCCAAGGGGATTTTAGCGGGGGCTACGAGCAGTACTTC.

The chain couples TRBV19 to TRBJ2-5, with D tentatively TRBD2 (6 bases). Germline CDR1 reads LNHDA; CDR2 reads SQIVND (reference sequence). The CDR3 runs 16 residues. The germline V and J ends were trimmed by 5 bases and 4 bases, with 20 bases remaining between them. In nucleotides, the CDR3 is TGTGCCAGTAGTGTCTTAAGGCAGGGTAGCGGAGAGACCCAGTACTTC. As protein: CASSVLRQGSGETQYF.

This clone was seen more than once but under ten times. The rearrangement links TRBV29-1 to TRBJ2-2; the D is unclear. This CDR3 has 11 residues. Per germline, CDR1 SQVTM and CDR2 ANQGSEA. V was shortened by 8 bases and J by 6 bases, with 10 bases between the two germline ends. The DNA for the CDR3 is TGCAGCTGCTCCGATCCCGGGGAGCTGTTTTTT. Translating gives CSCSDPGELFF.

This clone appeared once. V usage is TRBV7-9 and J usage is TRBJ2-1; no clear D gene. The CDR3 consists of 13 residues. CDR1 SEHNR and CDR2 FQNEAQ come from the germline V gene (reference sequence). Trimming took 1 base from V and 8 from J, leaving 9 bases between them. The CDR3 DNA reads as TGTGCCAGCAGCTTAGATACGATCCATGAGCAGTTCTTC. Its protein product is CASSLDTIHEQFF. The full variable domain, completed using reference TRBV7-9 and TRBJ2-1, is DTGVSQNPRHKITKRGQNVTFRCDPISEHNRLYWYRQTLGQGPEFLTYFQNEAQLEKSRLLSDRFSAERPKGSFSTLEIQRTEQGDSAMYLCASSLDTIHEQFFGPGTRLTVL.

This chain connects TRBV27 to TRBJ2-7; D is perhaps TRBD2 (5 bases). CDR1 MNHEY and CDR2 SMNVEV come from the germline V gene (reference sequence). The length of the CDR3 is 14 residues. V was cut by 2 bases and J by 6 bases, with 14 bases left in between. Written as DNA, the CDR3 is TGTGCCAGCAGTTTAGTTCGGGGTAGCCGCGAGCAGTACTTC. Translated, it gives CASSLVRGSREQYF.

J is TRBJ2-3 and V is TRBV9; no definite D call. V gave up 2 bases and J gave up 4 bases, with 2 bases separating them. The germline V gene has CDR1 SGDLS and CDR2 YYNGEE. This CDR3 has 11 amino acids. CDR3 loop: CASSVADTQYF. CDR3 nucleotide sequence: TGTGCCAGCAGCGTTGCAGATACGCAGTATTTT.

This clone was seen a handful of times. The chain links TRBV28 to TRBJ2-5; 8 bases are a match to TRBD2. CDR3 length: 14 amino acids. The V segment lost 10 bases and the J segment 3 bases; nucleotides outside the gene matches: 10. Germline V CDR1 and CDR2: MDHEN, SYDVKM. CDR3 region: CATWMVAGKETQYF. In DNA, the CDR3 is TGTGCCACCTGGATGGTAGCGGGAAAAGAGACCCAGTACTTC.

The rearrangement uses TRBV9 and TRBJ1-4; the D is unclear. CDR3 size: 17 residues. Germline V CDR1 and CDR2: SGDLS, YYNGEE. Deletions cut 4 bases from V and 1 base from J, with 17 bases between. The CDR3 region is CASSPTFNSGTNEKLFF. The CDR3 DNA sequence: TGTGCCAGCAGCCCCACCTTTAACAGCGGAACTAATGAAAAACTGTTTTTT.

The chain carries TRBV10-2 and TRBJ1-3; D not resolved. This CDR3 region has 13 residues. CDR1 is WSHSY and CDR2 is SAAADI in the germline V gene. With 5 bases removed from V and 0 bases from J, the gap between germline ends came to 5 bases. For the CDR3, the DNA is TGCGCCAGCAGTTATATCTCTGGAAACACCATATATTTT. This sequence encodes CASSYISGNTIYF.

The chain is built from TRBV10-3 and TRBJ2-2; D remains unclear. Germline lookup yields CDR1 ENHRY and CDR2 SYGVKD. The CDR3 length is 13 residues. The V and J ends lost 9 bases and 1 base respectively, with 9 bases between them. CDR3 in DNA: TGTGCCATGACGACTGGGAACACCGGGGAGCTGTTTTTT. Translation: CAMTTGNTGELFF.

The chain has TRBV7-8 and TRBJ1-4, with 7 bases aligning to TRBD1. Germline V gene data show CDR1 as SGHVS and CDR2 as FQNEAQ. V gave up 1 base and J gave up 0 bases; unmatched junction bases: 2. The CDR3 has 16 amino acids. CDR3 loop: CASSLGGQATNEKLFF. Written as DNA, the CDR3 is TGTGCCAGCAGCTTAGGCGGACAGGCAACTAATGAAAAACTGTTTTTT.

The chain recombines TRBV5-4 with TRBJ1-5, with unresolved D. CDR1 and CDR2 (germline): SGHNT, YYREEE (reference sequence). CDR3 length: 14 residues. Trimming took off 2 bases at V and 3 bases at J, with 9 bases between the two ends. CDR3 amino acids: CASSLGQDNQPQHF. In DNA form, the CDR3 reads TGTGCCAGCAGCTTAGGGCAGGACAATCAGCCCCAGCATTTT.

The rearrangement uses TRBV13 and TRBJ1-6, with D tentatively TRBD1 (5 bases). The CDR3 runs to 18 residues. Germline V lookup: CDR1 PRHDT, CDR2 FYEKMQ (reference sequence). V was pared by 6 bases and J by 1 base, with 19 bases between. The CDR3 sequence: CASRRGRLDGSYNSPLHF. The CDR3 region has the DNA TGTGCCAGCAGAAGGGGTCGGTTGGATGGGTCCTATAATTCACCCCTCCACTTT.

V usage is TRBV2 and J usage is TRBJ1-2; tentatively, D is TRBD1 (5 bases). Germline CDR1 SNHLY, CDR2 FYNNEI. The V gene lost 6 bases and the J gene lost 4 bases, with 12 bases spanning the gap. This CDR3 has 13 amino acids. CDR3 coding DNA: TGTGCCAGCAGAGTACAGGTCTCCTATGGCTACACCTTC. It specifies CASRVQVSYGYTF.

The V and J genes are TRBV7-2 and TRBJ1-5; no reliable D call. This CDR3 is built from 14 residues. In germline, CDR1 is SGHTA, CDR2 FQGNSA. The V end lost 4 bases, the J end lost 3 bases, and 10 bases lay between the germline ends. The CDR3 DNA follows: TGTGCCAGCAGCTCAGGCGGGCCCAATCAGCCCCAGCATTTT. Protein: CASSSGGPNQPQHF.

The chain carries TRBV19 and TRBJ1-2, with TRBD1 matching 8 bases. After removal of 5 bases from V and 4 bases from J, the junction contained 12 bases not matched to a gene. Germline V gene lookup returns CDR1 LNHDA and CDR2 SQIVND (reference sequence). The CDR3 consists of 16 residues. CDR3 DNA sequence: TGTGCCAGTAGTCCAAATTCAGGGGGCTTCGGCTATGGCTACACCTTC. Encoded protein: CASSPNSGGFGYGYTF.

The chain is built from TRBV7-9 and TRBJ1-4; 10 nucleotides agree with TRBD1. This CDR3 region has 14 residues. The germline V gene has CDR1 SEHNR and CDR2 FQNEAQ (reference sequence). V dropped 5 bases and J dropped 8; count of bases not matched to a gene: 5. DNA of the CDR3: TGTGCCAGCAGCCGTGGGACAGGGGACGAAAAACTGTTTTTT. Translating gives CASSRGTGDEKLFF.

This chain joins TRBV29-1 and TRBJ1-5; 11 bases align to TRBD1. The CDR3 has 14 amino acids. The junction had 9 bases not matched to a gene; V was cut back by 7 bases and J by 7 bases. Germline CDR1 is SQVTM and CDR2 is ANQGSEA. CDR3 DNA: TGCAGCGCCCTCGGACAGGGGGCTGACCAGCCCCAGCATTTT. Its translation: CSALGQGADQPQHF.

The rearrangement joins TRBV5-1 to TRBJ1-1; D is unclear. The CDR3 sequence is 14 residues long. The V gene's germline CDR1 is SGHRS and CDR2 YFSETQ. Trimming took 1 base from V and 0 from J, leaving 7 bases between them. The CDR3 nucleotides read TGCGCCAGCAGCTTGTTTGAACTGAACACTGAAGCTTTCTTT. It translates to CASSLFELNTEAFF.

This rearrangement joins TRBV4-2 to TRBJ1-1; no reliable D call. The CDR3 contains 13 residues. V gave up 0 bases and J gave up 6 bases, with 8 bases separating them. Germline CDR1 LGHNA, CDR2 YNFKEQ. This CDR3 is CASSQEGFPEAFF. The CDR3 nucleotides read TGTGCCAGCAGCCAAGAGGGGTTTCCTGAAGCTTTCTTT.

The rearrangement uses TRBV30 and TRBJ2-1; 8 positions agree with TRBD2. The CDR3 has 16 amino acids. The germline V gene has CDR1 GTSNPN and CDR2 SVGIG (reference sequence). The ends lost 5 bases at V and 6 bases at J; junction bases unmatched: 15. The DNA of the CDR3 is TGTGCCTGGGGGAAGGGAGGGACTAGATTTTTCAATGAGCAGTTCTTC. This encodes CAWGKGGTRFFNEQFF.

The V and J genes are TRBV6-1 and TRBJ2-7, with D perhaps matching TRBD1 (5 bases). The V gene's germline CDR1 is MNHNS and CDR2 SASEGT. V was trimmed by 5 bases and J by 3 bases, leaving 11 bases between them. CDR3 length: 13 residues. The CDR3 DNA is TGTGCCAGCAGTAAGGGCAGGGTCTACGAGCAGTACTTC. Protein sequence: CASSKGRVYEQYF.

The sample holds many counts of this clone. The chain has TRBV27 and TRBJ2-7; the D call may be TRBD1 or TRBD2 (6 bases each). Germline CDR1 reads MNHEY; CDR2 reads SMNVEV (reference sequence). V was trimmed by 2 bases and J by 5 bases, leaving 10 bases between them. The CDR3 extends over 13 amino acids. The CDR3 is CASSLNRGHEQYF. CDR3 in DNA: TGTGCCAGCAGTTTAAATCGGGGGCACGAGCAGTACTTC.